This T cell receptor beta chain emerged from a study of blood T cell repertoires in COVID-19. Germline-derived CDR1 and CDR2 are SGHKS and YYEKEE (reference sequence). Losses at the gene ends were 5 bases for V and 6 bases for J; bases not matched to a gene: 7. The CDR3 runs to 15 residues. Profiling relied on immunoSEQ multiplex PCR, and the TCRdb table lists in-frame clones only, not all of them. The repertoire holds 300,000 or so clones, with approximately 87% as singletons. J is TRBJ1-4 and V is TRBV5-5; 10 bases agree with TRBD1. The sequence was obtained from a woman in her 30s with COVID-19, enrolled during active disease. The specimen was peripheral blood. CDR3 in amino acids: CASSRQGASDEKLFF. As DNA, the CDR3 is TGTGCCAGCAGTCGACAGGGGGCCTCTGATGAAAAACTGTTTTTT.